This TCR beta chain originates from a study of T cells after yellow fever vaccination. Study conclusions and caveats: A small proportion of clonotypes was detected in both the CD4 and CD8 compartments. The secondary response showed a weaker magnitude and a faster peak, day 5 versus 15.

The 5'RACE template-switching step produced TCR cDNA and added a universal primer site and UMIs. TCRdb reprocessed the 5' RACE reads with MiXCR, giving one entry per CDR3 protein. Of 250,000 to 300,000 distinct CDR3 sequences listed, approximately 10% were seen once; the top ten hold about 3.7%. As for this clonotype: Antigen unknown.

Deletions cut 2 bases from V and 0 bases from J, with 13 bases between. CDR3 length: 16 residues. Germline CDR1 and CDR2: ENHRY and SYGVKD. Sequences were derived from CD4+ T cells sorted from PBMCs, sampled 5 days after the yellow fever booster vaccination. This TCR derives from a man aged 18 to 29 who received the YFV17D yellow fever vaccine. The chain has TRBV10-3 and TRBJ1-1; D unresolved. The CDR3 sequence: CAISERPASLNTEAFF. CDR3 sequence (DNA): TGTGCCATCAGTGAGAGGCCGGCTTCGCTGAACACTGAAGCTTTCTTT.